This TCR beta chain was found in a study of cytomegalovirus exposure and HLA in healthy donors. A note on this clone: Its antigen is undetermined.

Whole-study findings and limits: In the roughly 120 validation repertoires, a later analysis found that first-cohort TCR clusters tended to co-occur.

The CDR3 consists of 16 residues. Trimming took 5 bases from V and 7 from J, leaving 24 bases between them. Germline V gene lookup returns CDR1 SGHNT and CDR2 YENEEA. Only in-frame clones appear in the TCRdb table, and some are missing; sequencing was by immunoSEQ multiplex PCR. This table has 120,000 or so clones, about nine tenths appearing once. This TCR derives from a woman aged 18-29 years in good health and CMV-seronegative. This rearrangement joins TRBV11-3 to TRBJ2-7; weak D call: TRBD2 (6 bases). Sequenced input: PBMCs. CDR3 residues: CASSQRLTKPGEEQYF. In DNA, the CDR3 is TGTGCCAGCAGCCAAAGGTTGACCAAACCGGGGGAGGAGCAGTACTTC.